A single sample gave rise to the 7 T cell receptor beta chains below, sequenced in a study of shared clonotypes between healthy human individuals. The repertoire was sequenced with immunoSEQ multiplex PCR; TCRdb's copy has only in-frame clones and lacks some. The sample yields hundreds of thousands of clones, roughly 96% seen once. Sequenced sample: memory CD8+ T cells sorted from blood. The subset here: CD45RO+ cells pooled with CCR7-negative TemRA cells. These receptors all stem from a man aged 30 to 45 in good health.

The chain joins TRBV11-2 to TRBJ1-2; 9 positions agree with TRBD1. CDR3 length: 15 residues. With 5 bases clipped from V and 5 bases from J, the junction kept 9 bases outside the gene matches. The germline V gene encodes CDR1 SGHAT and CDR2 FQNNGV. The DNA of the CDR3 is TGTGCCAGCAGCGCCTTGGGACAGGGATCTTATGGCTACACCTTC. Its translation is CASSALGQGSYGYTF.

CDR3 residues: CAWSAPGGYTF. The CDR3 DNA reads as TGTGCCTGGAGTGCCCCGGGTGGCTACACCTTC. The genes are TRBV30 and TRBJ1-2; D gene unclear. Germline values: CDR1 GTSNPN, CDR2 SVGIG (reference sequence). Trimming left V 1 base short and J 7 bases short, with 7 bases between. The CDR3 has 11 amino acids.

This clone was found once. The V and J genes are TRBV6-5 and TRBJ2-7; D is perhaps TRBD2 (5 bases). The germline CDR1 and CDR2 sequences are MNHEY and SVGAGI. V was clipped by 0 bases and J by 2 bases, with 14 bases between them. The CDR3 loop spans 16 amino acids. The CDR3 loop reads CASSYSVPTTTYEQYF. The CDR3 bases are TGTGCCAGCAGTTACTCGGTGCCGACTACCACCTACGAGCAGTACTTC.

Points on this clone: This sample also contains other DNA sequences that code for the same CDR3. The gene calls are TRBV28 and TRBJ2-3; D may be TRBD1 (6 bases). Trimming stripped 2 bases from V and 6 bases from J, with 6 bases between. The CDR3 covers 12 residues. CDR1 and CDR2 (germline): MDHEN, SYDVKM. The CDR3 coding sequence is TGTGCCAGCAGTTTAAGGGGGGATACGCAGTATTTT. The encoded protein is CASSLRGDTQYF.

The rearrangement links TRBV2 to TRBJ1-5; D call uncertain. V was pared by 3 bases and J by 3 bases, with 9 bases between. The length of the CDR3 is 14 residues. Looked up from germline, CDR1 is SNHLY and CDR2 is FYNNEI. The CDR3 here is CASSEPYNNQPQHF. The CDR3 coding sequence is TGTGCCAGCAGTGAGCCCTATAACAATCAGCCCCAGCATTTT.

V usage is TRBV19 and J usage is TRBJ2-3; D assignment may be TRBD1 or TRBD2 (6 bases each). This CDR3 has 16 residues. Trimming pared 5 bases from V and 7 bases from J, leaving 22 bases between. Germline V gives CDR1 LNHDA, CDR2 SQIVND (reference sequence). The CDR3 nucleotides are TGTGCCAGTAGTGGGGGCACTAGCCTAGGATGGTATACGCAGTATTTT. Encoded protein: CASSGGTSLGWYTQYF.

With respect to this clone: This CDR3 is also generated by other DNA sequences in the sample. CDR3 residues: CASSVESSYEQYF. In nucleotides, the CDR3 is TGTGCCAGCAGCGTAGAAAGCTCCTACGAGCAGTACTTC. The gene calls are TRBV9 and TRBJ2-7; D uncertain. The CDR3 covers 13 residues. The V gene's germline CDR1 is SGDLS and CDR2 YYNGEE. Trimming stripped 0 bases from V and 0 bases from J, with 4 bases between.